This record concerns one TCR beta chain sequence. This CDR3 has 17 residues. CDR1 and CDR2 from the germline V gene are GTSNPN and SVGIG (reference sequence). V dropped 5 bases and J dropped 2; count of bases not matched to a gene: 18. Combining a sample-barcoded 5' primer with a J-beta primer mix, a second PCR ran for 7 to 11 cycles. Each single sample gave us at least 3 million CDR3-containing paired-end reads. TCRdb reprocessed the 5' RACE reads via MiXCR and lists one record per CDR3 protein. The table shows around 1,100,000 distinct CDR3 sequences, with 35% to 40% occurring only once. These data are taken from a study of blood T cells in healthy people across ages.

The genes are TRBV30 and TRBJ2-7, with 7 nucleotides matching TRBD1. Sample: blood. This receptor was identified in a young man in good health. CDR3 DNA sequence: TGTGCCTGGTCTGGAGTCCCGACAGGGAGAAGAGCCTACGAGCAGTACTTC. Amino acid sequence: CAWSGVPTGRRAYEQYF.